This TCR beta chain derives from a study of Graves' ophthalmopathy and Graves' hyperthyroidism. In this sample, this clonotype turned up many times. The study amplified TCR beta CDR3 regions using RNA transcripts. HTBI primers primed a first-round RT-PCR, and a second-round multiplex PCR followed. TCRdb used MiXCR to reprocess the multiplex PCR reads, holding one entry per CDR3 protein. The sample shows about 740,000 distinct CDR3 sequences, roughly two fifths of them seen only once. V gave up 5 bases and J gave up 4 bases; unmatched junction bases: 7. Germline CDR1 reads SEHNR; CDR2 reads FQNEAQ (reference sequence). The CDR3 is made up of 15 amino acids. Ophthalmopathy cases showed moderate-to-severe activity, scoring CAS ≥3 and NOSPECS ≥4, with duration under 3 months.

The chain employs TRBV7-9 and TRBJ2-2; 7 positions agree with TRBD1. Sequencing was performed on peripheral blood. The TCR comes from an adult man with Graves' ophthalmopathy. In nucleotides, the CDR3 is TGTGCCAGCAGCAGACAGGGCTTAGGCACCGGGGAGCTGTTTTTT. It specifies CASSRQGLGTGELFF.